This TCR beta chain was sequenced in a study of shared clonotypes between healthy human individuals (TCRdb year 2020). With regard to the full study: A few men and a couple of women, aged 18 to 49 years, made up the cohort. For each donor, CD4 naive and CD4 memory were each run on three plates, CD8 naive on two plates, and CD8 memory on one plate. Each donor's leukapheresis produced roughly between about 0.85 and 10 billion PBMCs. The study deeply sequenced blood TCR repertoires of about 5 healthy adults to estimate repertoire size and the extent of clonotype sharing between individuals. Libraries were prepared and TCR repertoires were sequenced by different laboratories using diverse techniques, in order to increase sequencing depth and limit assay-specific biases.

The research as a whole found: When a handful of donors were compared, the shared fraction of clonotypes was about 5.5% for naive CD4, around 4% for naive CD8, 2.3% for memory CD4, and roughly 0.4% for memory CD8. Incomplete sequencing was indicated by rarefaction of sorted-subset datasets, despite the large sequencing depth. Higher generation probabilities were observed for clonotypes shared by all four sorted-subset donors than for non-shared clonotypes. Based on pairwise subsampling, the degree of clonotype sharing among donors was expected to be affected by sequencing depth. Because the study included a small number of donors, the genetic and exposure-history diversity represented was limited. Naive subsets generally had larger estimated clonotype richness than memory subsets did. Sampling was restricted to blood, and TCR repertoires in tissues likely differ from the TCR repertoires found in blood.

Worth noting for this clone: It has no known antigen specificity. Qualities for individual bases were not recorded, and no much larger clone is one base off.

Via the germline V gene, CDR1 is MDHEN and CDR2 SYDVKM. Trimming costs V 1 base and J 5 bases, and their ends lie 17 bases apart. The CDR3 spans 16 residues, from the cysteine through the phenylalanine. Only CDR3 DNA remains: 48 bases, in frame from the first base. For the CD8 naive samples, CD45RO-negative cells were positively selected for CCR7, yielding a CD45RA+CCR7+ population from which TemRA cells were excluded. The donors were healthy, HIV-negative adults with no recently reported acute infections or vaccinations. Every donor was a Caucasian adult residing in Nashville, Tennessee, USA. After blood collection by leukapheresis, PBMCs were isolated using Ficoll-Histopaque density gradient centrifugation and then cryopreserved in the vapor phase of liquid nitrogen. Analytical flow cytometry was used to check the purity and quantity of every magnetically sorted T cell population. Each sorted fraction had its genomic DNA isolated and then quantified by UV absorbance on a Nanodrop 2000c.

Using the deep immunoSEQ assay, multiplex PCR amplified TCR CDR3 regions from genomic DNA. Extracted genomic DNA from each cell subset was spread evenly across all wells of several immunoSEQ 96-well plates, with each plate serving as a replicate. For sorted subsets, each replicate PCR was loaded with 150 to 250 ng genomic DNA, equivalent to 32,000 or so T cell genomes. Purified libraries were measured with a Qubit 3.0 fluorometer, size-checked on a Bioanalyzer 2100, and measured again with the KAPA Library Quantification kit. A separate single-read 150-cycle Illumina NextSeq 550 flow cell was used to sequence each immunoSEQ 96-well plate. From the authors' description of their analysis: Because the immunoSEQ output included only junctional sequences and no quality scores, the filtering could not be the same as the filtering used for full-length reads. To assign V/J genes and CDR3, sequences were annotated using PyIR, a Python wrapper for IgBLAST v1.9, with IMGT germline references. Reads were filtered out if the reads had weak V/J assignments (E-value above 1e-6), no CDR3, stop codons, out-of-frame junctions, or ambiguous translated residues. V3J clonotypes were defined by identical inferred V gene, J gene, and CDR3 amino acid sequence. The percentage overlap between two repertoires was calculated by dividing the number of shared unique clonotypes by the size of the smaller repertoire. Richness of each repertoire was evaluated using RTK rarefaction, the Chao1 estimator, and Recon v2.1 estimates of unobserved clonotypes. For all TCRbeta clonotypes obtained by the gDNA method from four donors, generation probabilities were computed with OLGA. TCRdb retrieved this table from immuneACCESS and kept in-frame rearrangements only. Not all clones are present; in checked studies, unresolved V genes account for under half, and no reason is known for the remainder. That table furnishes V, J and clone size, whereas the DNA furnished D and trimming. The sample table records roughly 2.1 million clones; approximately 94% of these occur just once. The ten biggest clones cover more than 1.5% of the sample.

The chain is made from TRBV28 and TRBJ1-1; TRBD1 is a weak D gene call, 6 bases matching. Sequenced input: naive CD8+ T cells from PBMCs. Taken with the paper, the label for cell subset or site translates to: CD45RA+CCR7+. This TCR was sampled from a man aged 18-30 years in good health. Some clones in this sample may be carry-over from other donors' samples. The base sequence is TGTGCCAGCAGTTTATCCCGAGTTGACAGGACAACTGAAGCTTTCTTT. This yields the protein CASSLSRVDRTTEAFF.